The following is a TCR beta chain sequence with its context. Germline V gene lookup returns CDR1 MDHEN and CDR2 SYDVKM. The CDR3 extends over 13 amino acids. V dropped 3 bases and J dropped 6 bases, with 12 bases sitting between them. Profiling relied on immunoSEQ multiplex PCR, and the TCRdb table lists in-frame clones only, not all of them. The table lists a few hundred thousand clones, around 82% of them singletons. This entry comes from a study of blood T cell repertoires in COVID-19. This sequence was found in a human donor in a cohort sampled during active COVID-19. The V gene is TRBV28, the J gene TRBJ2-7; D is unresolved. Sequenced: peripheral blood. The CDR3 here is CASSFVAPGEQYF. In DNA form, the CDR3 reads TGTGCCAGCAGTTTTGTCGCCCCGGGCGAGCAGTACTTC.